A selection of T cell receptor beta chains follows, all from one sample in a study of identical twins. Using its own MiXCR run on the 5' RACE reads, TCRdb lists one record per CDR3 protein. Here the sample spans 1.5 million to 2 million distinct CDR3 sequences, around 33% being singletons. Material for sequencing was cord blood. The receptor set was obtained from a newborn girl in good health. The CDR3 runs from the conserved cysteine through the conserved F or W. A D gene is named only where the DNA matches it firmly. The size of a clone is reported for some rows only, either as once, few or many, or as a class for expanded clones.

DNA: TGTGCCAGCCTCAATCAGCCCCAGCATTTT; CDR3: CASLNQPQHF; V: TRBV9; size: few; J: TRBJ1-5; D: -
DNA: TGTGCCAGCAGTAGAGCGGGGGGTCGCACAGATACGCAGTATTTT; CDR3: CASSRAGGRTDTQYF; V: TRBV2; size: -; J: TRBJ2-3; D: TRBD2
DNA: TGTGCCATCAGTGAAGGGGGGGAGATCTATGGCTACACCTTC; CDR3: CAISEGGEIYGYTF; V: TRBV10-3; size: few; J: TRBJ1-2; D: -
DNA: TGTGCCAGCAGCTTAGCGCCGGGACACAACTATGGCTACACCTTC; CDR3: CASSLAPGHNYGYTF; V: TRBV7-2; size: few; J: TRBJ1-2; D: -
DNA: TGTGCCAGCAGTTCCCAGACAGGGACCAGCACAGATACGCAGTATTTT; CDR3: CASSSQTGTSTDTQYF; V: TRBV25-1; size: few; J: TRBJ2-3; D: TRBD1
DNA: TGTGCCAGCAGTTACTCACTAGCGGGGAACCAAAATACGCAGTATTTT; CDR3: CASSYSLAGNQNTQYF; V: TRBV6-6; size: -; J: TRBJ2-3; D: TRBD2
DNA: TGCAGCGTTGTCGGGGGCCTTATTCGTGAGCAGTTCTTC; CDR3: CSVVGGLIREQFF; V: TRBV29-1; size: few; J: TRBJ2-1; D: -
DNA: TGTGCCAGCTCACCAAAGAGAGGCACAGATACGCAGTATTTT; CDR3: CASSPKRGTDTQYF; V: TRBV18; size: few; J: TRBJ2-3; D: -
DNA: TGTGCCACCAGCAGAGATTTGGCCGGGTTGGGGACTGAAGCTTTCTTT; CDR3: CATSRDLAGLGTEAFF; V: TRBV15; size: few; J: TRBJ1-1; D: -
DNA: TGTGCCAGCAGCGAACAGGCTCCTCTTAGCACAGATACGCAGTATTTT; CDR3: CASSEQAPLSTDTQYF; V: TRBV9; size: -; J: TRBJ2-3; D: -
DNA: TGCAGTGCTACTAGCTTTGAGCAGTTCTTC; CDR3: CSATSFEQFF; V: TRBV20-1; size: -; J: TRBJ2-1; D: -
DNA: TGTGCCAGCAGTAGTCCACGCCCCCGACGGAACACTGAAGCTTTCTTT; CDR3: CASSSPRPRRNTEAFF; V: TRBV6-2/TRBV6-3; size: few; J: TRBJ1-1; D: -
DNA: TGCAGTGCTAGTATGGGGGGGAATCAGCCCCAGCATTTT; CDR3: CSASMGGNQPQHF; V: TRBV20-1; size: -; J: TRBJ1-5; D: -
DNA: TGCTCCAGCAGTGAGGACAGGGAGCTCACAGATACGCAGTATTTT; CDR3: CSSSEDRELTDTQYF; V: TRBV10-2; size: -; J: TRBJ2-3; D: TRBD1
DNA: TGCAGCGTCCGGACTAGCGTCCAACTTAGCTCCTACGAGCAGTACTTC; CDR3: CSVRTSVQLSSYEQYF; V: TRBV29-1; size: many; J: TRBJ2-7; D: TRBD2
DNA: TGTGCCAGTAGTATGAGCGGGGGATCTTACAATGAGCAGTTCTTC; CDR3: CASSMSGGSYNEQFF; V: TRBV19; size: few; J: TRBJ2-1; D: TRBD2
DNA: TGTGCCAGCAGTTCGGCGGGGAGAGGCCCAGATACGCAGTATTTT; CDR3: CASSSAGRGPDTQYF; V: TRBV12-3/TRBV12-4; size: -; J: TRBJ2-3; D: -
DNA: TGTGCCAGCAGCTCTGGAGGACTAGCGGGTACCTACGAGCAGTACTTC; CDR3: CASSSGGLAGTYEQYF; V: TRBV7-6; size: -; J: TRBJ2-7; D: TRBD2
DNA: TGTGCCAGCAGCTTCCTTAGACAGGGAGGTGAAGCTTTCTTT; CDR3: CASSFLRQGGEAFF; V: TRBV7-2; size: -; J: TRBJ1-1; D: TRBD1
DNA: TGTGCCAGCAGTGAAGGCAGGGGCAAGAACGAGCAGTACTTC; CDR3: CASSEGRGKNEQYF; V: TRBV2; size: -; J: TRBJ2-7; D: -
DNA: TGTGCCAGCAGTTTATTGGTGATCTCTAGCGGCATACCCAATGAGCAGTACTTC; CDR3: CASSLLVISSGIPNEQYF; V: TRBV27; size: -; J: TRBJ2-7; D: TRBD2
DNA: TGTGCCAGCAGCCTTCAAGTTTTCCGGGCTGACGAGCAGTACTTC; CDR3: CASSLQVFRADEQYF; V: TRBV5-8; size: few; J: TRBJ2-7; D: -
DNA: TGTGCCAGCAGTCGGACTAGCGGGGGGATGAAGACCCAGTACTTC; CDR3: CASSRTSGGMKTQYF; V: TRBV14; size: -; J: TRBJ2-5; D: TRBD2
DNA: TGTGCCAGCACACGGGGGGCCATAAGCTCCTACAATGAGCAGTTCTTC; CDR3: CASTRGAISSYNEQFF; V: TRBV12-3/TRBV12-4; size: -; J: TRBJ2-1; D: -
DNA: TGCAGTGCTAGTGAAGGGCTCCCATTCTCCTACAATGAGCAGTACTTC; CDR3: CSASEGLPFSYNEQYF; V: TRBV20-1; size: -; J: TRBJ2-4; D: -
DNA: TGTGCCAGCAGCCCTCGCGGGAGGACCATGTACGAGCAGTACTTC; CDR3: CASSPRGRTMYEQYF; V: TRBV5-6; size: few; J: TRBJ2-7; D: TRBD2
DNA: TGCAGTGCTAGAGATAAAGGACTAGCGGGGGCAACGCAGTATTTT; CDR3: CSARDKGLAGATQYF; V: TRBV20-1; size: few; J: TRBJ2-3; D: TRBD2
DNA: TGTGCCAGCCAAGGACTAGCGGTCTACAATGAGCAGTACTTC; CDR3: CASQGLAVYNEQYF; V: TRBV28; size: -; J: TRBJ2-7; D: TRBD2
DNA: TGCAGTGCTAGTGCTATTTTAAACACAGATACGCAGTATTTT; CDR3: CSASAILNTDTQYF; V: TRBV20-1; size: few; J: TRBJ2-3; D: -
DNA: TGTGCCAGCTGGCTGAATGGCTACACCTTC; CDR3: CASWLNGYTF; V: TRBV6-6; size: many; J: TRBJ1-2; D: -
DNA: TGCAGTGCTAGACGACTAGCGGGAGGGCCCGGGGCTTTAGCCAAAAACATTCAGTACTTC; CDR3: CSARRLAGGPGALAKNIQYF; V: TRBV20-1; size: -; J: TRBJ2-4; D: TRBD2
DNA: TGCAGTGCGCCCGCAGGAAATGTCCTTAATGAGCAGTACTTC; CDR3: CSAPAGNVLNEQYF; V: TRBV20-1; size: few; J: TRBJ2-7; D: -
DNA: TGTGCCAGCAGTCCCAGGACGTACTATGGCTACACCTTC; CDR3: CASSPRTYYGYTF; V: TRBV12-3/TRBV12-4; size: -; J: TRBJ1-2; D: -
DNA: TGTGCCTGGAGTTATAGCGGGGGAGAGACCCAGTACTTC; CDR3: CAWSYSGGETQYF; V: TRBV30; size: -; J: TRBJ2-5; D: TRBD2
DNA: TGTGCCAGCAGTTTACAGAGGGGCGCAGGCCGTGAAAAACTGTTTTTT; CDR3: CASSLQRGAGREKLFF; V: TRBV12-3/TRBV12-4; size: -; J: TRBJ1-4; D: -
DNA: TGTGCCAGCAGCCAAGATGGCTCTAGCGGGAGTTACGAGCAGTACTTC; CDR3: CASSQDGSSGSYEQYF; V: TRBV4-2; size: -; J: TRBJ2-7; D: TRBD2
DNA: TGTGCCAGCTCACCAGCGGGGGACAGGGCAGGGGATCAGCCCCAGCATTTT; CDR3: CASSPAGDRAGDQPQHF; V: TRBV18; size: -; J: TRBJ1-5; D: TRBD1
DNA: TGTGCCAGCAGCCAAGCGGGACACTACGAGCAGTACTTC; CDR3: CASSQAGHYEQYF; V: TRBV3-1; size: -; J: TRBJ2-7; D: -
DNA: TGTGCCAGCAGTTTTCTAGGGGGGAGGAATGAGCAGTTCTTC; CDR3: CASSFLGGRNEQFF; V: TRBV12-3/TRBV12-4; size: -; J: TRBJ2-1; D: -
DNA: TGTGCCAGCAGTCCCGCCCGTAGACTAGCGGTCTCCTACGAGCAGTACTTC; CDR3: CASSPARRLAVSYEQYF; V: TRBV12-3/TRBV12-4; size: -; J: TRBJ2-7; D: TRBD2
DNA: TGTGCCAGCAGCCCTACAGGCTATGGAGGAACTGAAGCTTTCTTT; CDR3: CASSPTGYGGTEAFF; V: TRBV12-3/TRBV12-4; size: -; J: TRBJ1-1; D: -
DNA: TGTGCCAGCAGGGATGGACTGTTTGGGAATGAAAAACTGTTTTTT; CDR3: CASRDGLFGNEKLFF; V: TRBV12-3/TRBV12-4; size: few; J: TRBJ1-4; D: -
DNA: TGTGCCAGCAGCTTGCCAGCGGGGGCCCAAGAGACCCAGTACTTC; CDR3: CASSLPAGAQETQYF; V: TRBV11-2; size: -; J: TRBJ2-5; D: TRBD2
DNA: TGTGCCAGCAGCCATGAACTAGTGGGAGGAAGAAATGAGCAGTTCTTC; CDR3: CASSHELVGGRNEQFF; V: TRBV4-2; size: few; J: TRBJ2-1; D: -
DNA: TGCGCCAGCAGCTCTTTGGGCCCACTAGCGGGAGGGCGTAATGAGCAGTTCTTC; CDR3: CASSSLGPLAGGRNEQFF; V: TRBV5-1; size: -; J: TRBJ2-1; D: TRBD2
DNA: TGTGCCAGCGGGGCTGGGGCTGAAGCTTTCTTT; CDR3: CASGAGAEAFF; V: TRBV12-3/TRBV12-4; size: once; J: TRBJ1-1; D: -
DNA: TGTGCCAGCAGACGGACAGGGGTCCCCTACAATGAGCAGTACTTC; CDR3: CASRRTGVPYNEQYF; V: TRBV27; size: -; J: TRBJ2-5; D: TRBD1
DNA: TGTGCCAGCAGTCGTCCCGGGACAGGTTCCGAGCAGTACTTC; CDR3: CASSRPGTGSEQYF; V: TRBV28; size: few; J: TRBJ2-7; D: TRBD1
DNA: TGTGCCAGCAGTTACGCTAGCGGGAGGGCCGATCTCGAGTTCTTC; CDR3: CASSYASGRADLEFF; V: TRBV6-5; size: -; J: TRBJ2-1; D: TRBD2
DNA: TGCAGTGCCAGGACTAGCGGCTCCTACAAGCAGTACTTC; CDR3: CSARTSGSYKQYF; V: TRBV20-1; size: -; J: TRBJ2-5; D: TRBD2
DNA: TGCGCCAGCAGCCGCAGCCTAGCGGGGACCTACGAGCAGTACTTC; CDR3: CASSRSLAGTYEQYF; V: TRBV5-1; size: -; J: TRBJ2-7; D: TRBD2